These 4 T cell receptor beta chains were sequenced from one sample in a study of persistence of HIV-infected CD4 T cells. Anti-CD3/anti-CD28 beads served as a nonspecific positive control stimulus. Responding CD4+ T cells were sorted by upregulation of both CD40 ligand and CD69. Sequencing used immunoSEQ version 4 in survey mode. Libraries were prepared by immunoSEQ multiplex PCR; TCRdb keeps only in-frame clonotypes and omits some of them. The data show about 45,000 clones, with approximately 90% seen just once and under 2% held by the top ten. No antigen is known for these receptors. Sequenced material: CD4+ T cells sorted from PBMCs after approximately 18-hour stimulation, taken from a patient who received antiretroviral therapy. These receptors all come from an adult man with HIV who was CMV-seropositive.

This chain links TRBV6-5 with TRBJ1-2; weak D call: TRBD1 (5 bases). Germline V gives CDR1 MNHEY, CDR2 SVGAGI. V was trimmed by 6 bases and J by 2 bases, leaving 7 bases between them. This CDR3 region has 12 residues. CDR3 DNA sequence: TGTGCCAGCAGGGGACGGAACTATGGCTACACCTTC. It codes for CASRGRNYGYTF.

The rearrangement uses TRBV20-1 and TRBJ2-7; D not resolved. Trimming cost V 3 bases and J 4 bases, with 10 bases left between them. Germline V gene sequence: CDR1 DFQATT, CDR2 SNEGSKA (reference sequence). This CDR3 region has 12 residues. CDR3 region: CSASKGDYEQYF. For the CDR3, the DNA is TGCAGTGCTAGTAAGGGCGATTACGAGCAGTACTTC.

The V call is TRBV2, the J call TRBJ2-2, with TRBD1 matching 10 bases. The CDR3 loop spans 16 amino acids. In germline, CDR1 is SNHLY, CDR2 FYNNEI. The V gene end was trimmed by 6 bases and the J gene end by 3 bases; junction bases not matched to a gene: 7. The CDR3 DNA reads TGTGCCAGCAGACGGGGACAGGGGCTAGACACCGGGGAGCTGTTTTTT. Translation gives CASRRGQGLDTGELFF.

This clone has a single count. This chain uses TRBV27 with TRBJ2-7, with D possibly called TRBD1 or TRBD2 (5 bases each). V lost 6 bases and J lost 5, with 23 bases in between. Germline lookup yields CDR1 MNHEY and CDR2 SMNVEV (reference sequence). The CDR3 sequence is 16 residues long. The CDR3 sequence is CASSFAWAGSGNEQYF. CDR3 DNA sequence: TGTGCCAGCAGCTTTGCCTGGGCAGGGAGCGGTAACGAGCAGTACTTC.